A selection of T cell receptor beta chains follows, all from one sample in a study of shared clonotypes between healthy human individuals. Generated by immunoSEQ multiplex PCR, the TCRdb table keeps only in-frame clones and is missing some. The data show 2,500,000 or so clones, with roughly 93% seen just once and 0.36% held by the top ten. Sequences were obtained from naive CD4+ T cells from PBMCs. These receptors were collected from a young man in good health. Some clones in this sample may be carry-over from other donors' samples. CDR3s include the opening cysteine and the closing phenylalanine or tryptophan. D genes are given only for firm matches. Where a row states a size, it is once, few, many or the class of an expanded clone; other rows omit it.

CDR3nt: TGCAGCGTTGTAGCAGGGGGCTATGGCTACACCTTC; CDR3aa: CSVVAGGYGYTF; d_gene: TRBD1; v_gene: TRBV29-1; len: 12; abundance: -; j_gene: TRBJ1-2
CDR3nt: TGTGCCAGATCGCTTTTATCTGACAGGGACTATGGCTACACCTTC; CDR3aa: CARSLLSDRDYGYTF; d_gene: -; v_gene: TRBV21-1; len: 15; abundance: -; j_gene: TRBJ1-2
CDR3nt: TGCGCCAGCAGCCCCCCGGACAGGGCACCCTACGGGCAGTACTTC; CDR3aa: CASSPPDRAPYGQYF; d_gene: TRBD1; v_gene: TRBV4-1; len: 15; abundance: -; j_gene: TRBJ2-7
CDR3nt: TGTGCCAGCAGCTTAGTTGGCGGGAGCTCCTACAATGAGCAGTTCTTC; CDR3aa: CASSLVGGSSYNEQFF; d_gene: TRBD2; v_gene: TRBV7-3; len: 16; abundance: -; j_gene: TRBJ2-1
CDR3nt: TGCAGTGCTAGAGGACCAGATACGCAGTATTTT; CDR3aa: CSARGPDTQYF; d_gene: -; v_gene: TRBV20-1; len: 11; abundance: -; j_gene: TRBJ2-3
CDR3nt: TGTGCCAGTGTTCTAGCGGACCATTACGAGCAGTACTTC; CDR3aa: CASVLADHYEQYF; d_gene: TRBD2; v_gene: TRBV25-1; len: 13; abundance: -; j_gene: TRBJ2-7
CDR3nt: TGTGCCAGCAGTTTCGTCAGCGACTATGGCTACACCTTC; CDR3aa: CASSFVSDYGYTF; d_gene: -; v_gene: TRBV2; len: 13; abundance: -; j_gene: TRBJ1-2
CDR3nt: TGTGCCACCAGCCTTGACCTAGCGGGAGGGAATGAGCAGTTCTTC; CDR3aa: CATSLDLAGGNEQFF; d_gene: TRBD2; v_gene: TRBV15; len: 15; abundance: -; j_gene: TRBJ2-1
CDR3nt: TGTGCCAGCAGCCCCCAGACAGGGATTACCGGGGAGCTGTTTTTT; CDR3aa: CASSPQTGITGELFF; d_gene: TRBD1; v_gene: TRBV7-2; len: 15; abundance: -; j_gene: TRBJ2-2
CDR3nt: TGTGCCAGCAGCTTAGATGGGGGGGCCTCCTACGAGCAGTACTTC; CDR3aa: CASSLDGGASYEQYF; d_gene: -; v_gene: TRBV7-8; len: 15; abundance: once; j_gene: TRBJ2-7
CDR3nt: TGTGCCAGCAGCTCACAGAGACTAGCGGGAGAATGGAGCACAGATACGCAGTATTTT; CDR3aa: CASSSQRLAGEWSTDTQYF; d_gene: TRBD2; v_gene: TRBV7-9; len: 19; abundance: -; j_gene: TRBJ2-3
CDR3nt: TGTGCCAGCAGGGGGGACAGGGCGAATAATGAAAAACTGTTTTTT; CDR3aa: CASRGDRANNEKLFF; d_gene: TRBD1; v_gene: TRBV2; len: 15; abundance: -; j_gene: TRBJ1-4
CDR3nt: TGCGCCACATATCCGGGACCCCCCCTCGGGGAGCTGTTTTTT; CDR3aa: CATYPGPPLGELFF; d_gene: -; v_gene: TRBV5-1; len: 14; abundance: -; j_gene: TRBJ2-2
CDR3nt: TGCGCCAGCAGTCGAGGGGGAACAGGACGTAACTATGGCTACACCTTC; CDR3aa: CASSRGGTGRNYGYTF; d_gene: -; v_gene: TRBV5-1; len: 16; abundance: -; j_gene: TRBJ1-2
CDR3nt: TGCAGCTGGACTAGCGGTGCCCAAGAGACCCAGTACTTC; CDR3aa: CSWTSGAQETQYF; d_gene: TRBD2; v_gene: TRBV29-1; len: 13; abundance: -; j_gene: TRBJ2-5
CDR3nt: TGCGCCAGCAGCTCCCAGGACAGGGAGGCCTACGAGCAGTACTTC; CDR3aa: CASSSQDREAYEQYF; d_gene: TRBD1; v_gene: TRBV4-1; len: 15; abundance: -; j_gene: TRBJ2-7
CDR3nt: TGTGCCTGGAGTGTACGATCAGAGCAGTACTTC; CDR3aa: CAWSVRSEQYF; d_gene: -; v_gene: TRBV30; len: 11; abundance: -; j_gene: TRBJ2-7
CDR3nt: TGCGCCAGCAGCCGCCGGGACGGGAGTCCGGCACAAGCCCTCTACGAGCAGTACTTC; CDR3aa: CASSRRDGSPAQALYEQYF; d_gene: -; v_gene: TRBV4-1; len: 19; abundance: -; j_gene: TRBJ2-7
CDR3nt: TGTGCCAGTAGTATTCGAGGGGTAGGATCGAACGAGCAGTACTTC; CDR3aa: CASSIRGVGSNEQYF; d_gene: -; v_gene: TRBV19; len: 15; abundance: -; j_gene: TRBJ2-7
CDR3nt: TGTGCCAGTAGTATAGATCACGTACGGACTAGCGGTATTTACAATGAGCAGTTCTTC; CDR3aa: CASSIDHVRTSGIYNEQFF; d_gene: TRBD2; v_gene: TRBV19; len: 19; abundance: -; j_gene: TRBJ2-1
CDR3nt: TGTGCCAGCACCACACCCACAGGGGGCGTAGCAGATACGCAGTATTTT; CDR3aa: CASTTPTGGVADTQYF; d_gene: TRBD1; v_gene: TRBV5-6; len: 16; abundance: -; j_gene: TRBJ2-3
CDR3nt: TGCGCCAGCAGTGGCGGGGGCTACAATGAGCAGTTCTTC; CDR3aa: CASSGGGYNEQFF; d_gene: TRBD2; v_gene: TRBV10-1; len: 13; abundance: -; j_gene: TRBJ2-1
CDR3nt: TGTGCCAGCAGTCCAGCCGTAGGCACTGAAGCTTTCTTT; CDR3aa: CASSPAVGTEAFF; d_gene: -; v_gene: TRBV28; len: 13; abundance: few; j_gene: TRBJ1-1
CDR3nt: TGTGCCAGCAGTGTTATGGGCCAGAACACTGAAGCTTTCTTT; CDR3aa: CASSVMGQNTEAFF; d_gene: -; v_gene: TRBV6-1; len: 14; abundance: -; j_gene: TRBJ1-1
CDR3nt: TGTGCCAGCAGCCAAGGTGGGACTACGCTTACGAATGAGCAGTTCTTC; CDR3aa: CASSQGGTTLTNEQFF; d_gene: TRBD2; v_gene: TRBV11-2; len: 16; abundance: -; j_gene: TRBJ2-1
CDR3nt: TGTGCCAGCAGCTTAAAGTCTAGCGGAAAAAACGAGCAGTACTTC; CDR3aa: CASSLKSSGKNEQYF; d_gene: TRBD2; v_gene: TRBV7-6; len: 15; abundance: -; j_gene: TRBJ2-7
CDR3nt: TGTGCCAGCAGCTTAGGGGGGGGACGGTACAATGAGCAGTTCTTC; CDR3aa: CASSLGGGRYNEQFF; d_gene: TRBD2; v_gene: TRBV7-6; len: 15; abundance: -; j_gene: TRBJ2-1
CDR3nt: TGTGCCAGCAGCTTAAGGCAGAACCCAAACACCGGGGAGCTGTTTTTT; CDR3aa: CASSLRQNPNTGELFF; d_gene: -; v_gene: TRBV7-6; len: 16; abundance: -; j_gene: TRBJ2-2
CDR3nt: TGTGCCAGCACCCTAGGCGAGGAGATAGGTGGCTACACCTTC; CDR3aa: CASTLGEEIGGYTF; d_gene: -; v_gene: TRBV28; len: 14; abundance: few; j_gene: TRBJ1-2
CDR3nt: TGTGCCAGCTCACCGTCTGCAGGAGGGAACGAGCAGTACTTC; CDR3aa: CASSPSAGGNEQYF; d_gene: -; v_gene: TRBV18; len: 14; abundance: -; j_gene: TRBJ2-7
CDR3nt: TGTGCCAGCAGTTATGCCGCCACCGACGGCGAAACCGAGTTC; CDR3aa: CASSYAATDGETEF; d_gene: -; v_gene: TRBV27; len: 14; abundance: -; j_gene: TRBJ2-7
CDR3nt: TGTGCCAGCAGCTTCGGACTAGCTTACGTCAATGAGCAGTTCTTC; CDR3aa: CASSFGLAYVNEQFF; d_gene: TRBD2; v_gene: TRBV13; len: 15; abundance: -; j_gene: TRBJ2-1
CDR3nt: TGTGCCAGCAGGGCTAGGTTCTCAGATACGCAGTATTTT; CDR3aa: CASRARFSDTQYF; d_gene: -; v_gene: TRBV2; len: 13; abundance: once; j_gene: TRBJ2-3
CDR3nt: TGTGCCAGCAGTTGGGACAGGGGGACAGGAAACACCATATATTTT; CDR3aa: CASSWDRGTGNTIYF; d_gene: TRBD1; v_gene: TRBV6-1; len: 15; abundance: few; j_gene: TRBJ1-3
CDR3nt: TGTGCCAGCAGCCCCATCCTGGCCGGAGGCTACACCTTC; CDR3aa: CASSPILAGGYTF; d_gene: -; v_gene: TRBV7-2; len: 13; abundance: -; j_gene: TRBJ1-2
CDR3nt: TGTGCCAGCAGCTTGGACGGTCTTAATGAAAAACTGTTTTTT; CDR3aa: CASSLDGLNEKLFF; d_gene: -; v_gene: TRBV7-2; len: 14; abundance: -; j_gene: TRBJ1-4
CDR3nt: TGTGCCACCAGCAGAGACATTCCCCAGCCCCAGCATTTT; CDR3aa: CATSRDIPQPQHF; d_gene: -; v_gene: TRBV15; len: 13; abundance: -; j_gene: TRBJ1-5
CDR3nt: TGTGCCAGCAGCTACGCCGACAGGGGCAACTATGGCTACACCTTC; CDR3aa: CASSYADRGNYGYTF; d_gene: TRBD1; v_gene: TRBV5-4; len: 15; abundance: -; j_gene: TRBJ1-2
CDR3nt: TGTGCCAGCAGTTTAGGGGGCCCAATGAACACTGAAGCTTTCTTT; CDR3aa: CASSLGGPMNTEAFF; d_gene: -; v_gene: TRBV28; len: 15; abundance: -; j_gene: TRBJ1-1
CDR3nt: TGTGCCAGCAGCAAAGCTAGAACACAGAACTACACAGATACGCAGTATTTT; CDR3aa: CASSKARTQNYTDTQYF; d_gene: -; v_gene: TRBV21-1; len: 17; abundance: once; j_gene: TRBJ2-3
CDR3nt: TGTGCCATCAGTGAGTCGCTCCCAGGATTGAGCGAGCAGTACTTC; CDR3aa: CAISESLPGLSEQYF; d_gene: -; v_gene: TRBV10-3; len: 15; abundance: -; j_gene: TRBJ2-7
CDR3nt: TGTGCCAGCAGTGAAATGACCCAGGGCGAGCAGTACTTC; CDR3aa: CASSEMTQGEQYF; d_gene: -; v_gene: TRBV2; len: 13; abundance: -; j_gene: TRBJ2-7
CDR3nt: TGTGCCAGCAGCGTAGATAGCGGGAGTTACGAGCAGTACTTC; CDR3aa: CASSVDSGSYEQYF; d_gene: TRBD2; v_gene: TRBV9; len: 14; abundance: -; j_gene: TRBJ2-7
CDR3nt: TGTGCCAGCAGTCCAGGGACTAGCGGGGGGCAATGGTTCTTC; CDR3aa: CASSPGTSGGQWFF; d_gene: TRBD2; v_gene: TRBV28; len: 14; abundance: -; j_gene: TRBJ2-1
CDR3nt: TGTGCCAGCCAGCGGGAGGGCCAAGAGACCCAGTACTTC; CDR3aa: CASQREGQETQYF; d_gene: TRBD2; v_gene: TRBV6-1; len: 13; abundance: -; j_gene: TRBJ2-5
CDR3nt: TGCAGCGTTTCGGGGGACAGAGGCACCTTTAACTATGGCTACACCTTC; CDR3aa: CSVSGDRGTFNYGYTF; d_gene: TRBD1; v_gene: TRBV29-1; len: 16; abundance: -; j_gene: TRBJ1-2
CDR3nt: TGTGCCAGCAGTAAAATCGGAGGGACCCAGGAGACCCAGTACTTC; CDR3aa: CASSKIGGTQETQYF; d_gene: -; v_gene: TRBV7-9; len: 15; abundance: -; j_gene: TRBJ2-5
CDR3nt: TGTGCCAGCAGCTTAACCGACTTCGGGTTGGGGGAGCTGTTTTTT; CDR3aa: CASSLTDFGLGELFF; d_gene: -; v_gene: TRBV7-2; len: 15; abundance: -; j_gene: TRBJ2-2
CDR3nt: TGTGCCAGCAGCCGGACAATTAGCAATCAGCCCCAGCATTTT; CDR3aa: CASSRTISNQPQHF; d_gene: -; v_gene: TRBV28; len: 14; abundance: -; j_gene: TRBJ1-5
CDR3nt: TGTGCCAGCAGCGGTCATGATAGCACTGAAGCTTTCTTT; CDR3aa: CASSGHDSTEAFF; d_gene: -; v_gene: TRBV27; len: 13; abundance: -; j_gene: TRBJ1-1
CDR3nt: TGTGCCAGCAGTCCCGGGACAGCCGGAAGAACTGAAGCTTTCTTT; CDR3aa: CASSPGTAGRTEAFF; d_gene: TRBD1; v_gene: TRBV28; len: 15; abundance: -; j_gene: TRBJ1-1
CDR3nt: TGTGCCACCAGCAGGCGTCTAGCCACCCGAGGGACGGATGAGCAGTTCTTC; CDR3aa: CATSRRLATRGTDEQFF; d_gene: -; v_gene: TRBV15; len: 17; abundance: -; j_gene: TRBJ2-1
CDR3nt: TGTGCCAGCAGCTTAGCACAGGGTCCGCACAATGAGCAGTTCTTC; CDR3aa: CASSLAQGPHNEQFF; d_gene: -; v_gene: TRBV7-9; len: 15; abundance: -; j_gene: TRBJ2-1